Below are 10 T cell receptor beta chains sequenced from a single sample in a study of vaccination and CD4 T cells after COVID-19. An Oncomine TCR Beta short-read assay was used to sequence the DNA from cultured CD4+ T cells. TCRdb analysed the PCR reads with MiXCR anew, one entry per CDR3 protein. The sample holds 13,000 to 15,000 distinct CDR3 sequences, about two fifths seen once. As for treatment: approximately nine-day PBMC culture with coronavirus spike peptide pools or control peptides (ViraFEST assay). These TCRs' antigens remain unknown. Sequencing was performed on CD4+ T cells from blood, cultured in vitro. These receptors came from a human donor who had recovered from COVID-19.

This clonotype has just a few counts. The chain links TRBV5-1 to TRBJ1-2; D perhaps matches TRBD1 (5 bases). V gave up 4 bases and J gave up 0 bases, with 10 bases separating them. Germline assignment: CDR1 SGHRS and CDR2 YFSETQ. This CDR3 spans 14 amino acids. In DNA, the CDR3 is TGCGCCAGCAGCGCCCAGGGAGCTAACTATGGCTACACCTTC. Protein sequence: CASSAQGANYGYTF.

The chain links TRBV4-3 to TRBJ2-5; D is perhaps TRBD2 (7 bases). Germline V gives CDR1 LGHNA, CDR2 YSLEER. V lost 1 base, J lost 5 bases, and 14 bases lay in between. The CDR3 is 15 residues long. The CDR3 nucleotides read TGCGCCAGCAGCCAAGCCCTGGGGAGGGGGGAGACCCAGTACTTC. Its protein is CASSQALGRGETQYF.

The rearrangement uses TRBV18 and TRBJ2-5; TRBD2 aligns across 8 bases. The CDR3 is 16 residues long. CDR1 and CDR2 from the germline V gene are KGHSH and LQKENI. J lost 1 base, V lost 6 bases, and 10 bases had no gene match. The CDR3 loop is CASSPELAASQETQYF. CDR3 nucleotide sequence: TGTGCCAGCTCCCCCGAACTAGCGGCTAGCCAAGAGACCCAGTACTTC.

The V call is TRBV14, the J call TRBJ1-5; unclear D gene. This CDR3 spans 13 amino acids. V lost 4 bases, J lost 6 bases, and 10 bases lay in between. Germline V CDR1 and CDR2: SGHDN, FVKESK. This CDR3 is CASSPMTFQPQHF. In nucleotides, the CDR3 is TGTGCCAGCAGCCCAATGACATTTCAGCCCCAGCATTTT.

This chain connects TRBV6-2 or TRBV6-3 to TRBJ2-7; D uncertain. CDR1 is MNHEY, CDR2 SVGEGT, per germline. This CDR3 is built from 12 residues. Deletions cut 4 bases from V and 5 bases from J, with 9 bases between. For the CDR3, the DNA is TGTGCCAGCAGTTCTCTATGGGACGAGCAGTACTTC. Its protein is CASSSLWDEQYF.

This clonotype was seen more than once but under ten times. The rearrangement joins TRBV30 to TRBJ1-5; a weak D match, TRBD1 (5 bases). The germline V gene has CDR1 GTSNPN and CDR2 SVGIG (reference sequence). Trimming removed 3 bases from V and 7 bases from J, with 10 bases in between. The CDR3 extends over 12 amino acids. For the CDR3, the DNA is TGTGCCTGGAGCCCCGGGGCACAGCCCCAGCATTTT. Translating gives CAWSPGAQPQHF.

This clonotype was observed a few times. The CDR3 bases are TGTGCCAGCAGTGATAGGGTCACAGATACGCAGTATTTT. This sequence encodes CASSDRVTDTQYF. The genes are TRBV2 and TRBJ2-3, with D uncertain. CDR1 is SNHLY and CDR2 is FYNNEI in the germline V gene. The CDR3 runs to 13 residues. Between the trimmed V and J ends, which lost 3 bases and 2 bases, there was a span of 6 bases.

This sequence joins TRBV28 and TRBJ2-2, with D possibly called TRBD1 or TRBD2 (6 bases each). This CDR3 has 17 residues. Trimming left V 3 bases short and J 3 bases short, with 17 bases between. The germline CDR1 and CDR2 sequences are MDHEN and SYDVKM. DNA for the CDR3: TGTGCCAGCAGTTTTTGGGGGGCCGAAAAGGACACCGGGGAGCTGTTTTTT. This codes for CASSFWGAEKDTGELFF.

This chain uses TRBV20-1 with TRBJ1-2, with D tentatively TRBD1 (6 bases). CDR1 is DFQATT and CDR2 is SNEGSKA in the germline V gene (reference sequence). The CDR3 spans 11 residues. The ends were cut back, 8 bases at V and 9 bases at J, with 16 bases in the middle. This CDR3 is CSTPGTRSYTF. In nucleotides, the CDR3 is TGCAGTACTCCCGGGACACGCAGCTACACCTTC.

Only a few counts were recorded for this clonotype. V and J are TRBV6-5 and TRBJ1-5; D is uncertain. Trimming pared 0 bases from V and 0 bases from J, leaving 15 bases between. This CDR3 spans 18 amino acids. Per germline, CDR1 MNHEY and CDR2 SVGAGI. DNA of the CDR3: TGTGCCAGCAGTTACTCTGGTCGAGACTATTATAGCAATCAGCCCCAGCATTTT. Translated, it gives CASSYSGRDYYSNQPQHF.